Presented here are 27 T cell receptor beta chains from one specimen sequenced in a study of molecular identifiers for immune sequencing clone quantification. TCRdb called the PCR reads again in MiXCR, with one record for every CDR3 protein. The repertoire has under 600,000 distinct CDR3 sequences, about 25% of them found once; the top ten carry just over 0.75%. Sequenced input: naive CD8+ T cells from blood, with Jurkat cell RNA spiked in. Subset defined: FACS-sorted CD8+CD4-CCR7+CD45RA+ naive T cells. Receptors were obtained from a human donor in good health. Some libraries in this study had Jurkat cell RNA spiked in.

The chain carries TRBV4-1 and TRBJ2-7, with D possibly matching TRBD1 (5 bases). Germline V gene lookup returns CDR1 MGHRA and CDR2 YSYEKL. The V gene lost 0 bases and the J gene lost 0 bases, with 9 bases spanning the gap. The CDR3 sequence is 15 residues long. In DNA form, the CDR3 reads TGCGCCAGCAGCCAAGACCCAGGGTACTCCTACGAGCAGTACTTC. As protein: CASSQDPGYSYEQYF.

This clonotype was observed a few times. The V and J genes are TRBV30 and TRBJ2-3, with 13 positions matching TRBD2. V was clipped by 3 bases and J by 4 bases; unmatched bases: 7. Germline V gene data show CDR1 as GTSNPN and CDR2 as SVGIG (reference sequence). The CDR3 has 16 amino acids. The CDR3: CAWRLAGGRVSDTQYF. For the CDR3, the DNA is TGTGCCTGGAGACTAGCGGGGGGGCGAGTGTCAGATACGCAGTATTTT. Supplemented by reference TRBV30 and TRBJ2-3, the full variable domain reads SQTIHQWPATLVQPVGSPLSLECTVEGTSNPNLYWYRQAAGRGLQLLFYSVGIGQISSEVPQNLSASRPQDRQFILSSKKLLLSDSGFYLCAWRLAGGRVSDTQYFGPGTRLTVL.

The V call is TRBV7-2, the J call TRBJ2-7; 7 bases agree with TRBD1. J lost 5 bases, V lost 5 bases, and 12 bases had no gene match. Germline V gene lookup returns CDR1 SGHTA and CDR2 FQGNSA. This CDR3 is built from 15 residues. DNA of the CDR3: TGTGCCAGCAGCACCTATGGGACAGTAGGCGACGAGCAGTACTTC. Translation: CASSTYGTVGDEQYF. The full variable domain, in which reference TRBV7-2 and TRBJ2-7 provide the parts outside the CDR3, is GAGVSQSPSNKVTEKGKDVELRCDPISGHTALYWYRQSLGQGLEFLIYFQGNSAPDKSGLPSDRFSAERTGGSVSTLTIQRTQQEDSAVYLCASSTYGTVGDEQYFGPGTRLTVT.

The CDR3, as DNA: TGTGCCAGCAGTTTGAGCTTCCCGGTGACAGATACGCAGTATTTT. Translation gives CASSLSFPVTDTQYF. This chain uses TRBV27 with TRBJ2-3; D remains unclear. Germline CDR1 and CDR2: MNHEY and SMNVEV (reference sequence). Trimming stripped 3 bases from V and 3 bases from J, with 13 bases between. The CDR3 contains 15 residues.

About this clonotype itself: Its ends do not fully match the called genes, so a read error is possible. The gene calls are TRBV19 and TRBJ2-4, with TRBD2 matching over 8 bases. The CDR3 spans 15 residues. The germline gives CDR1 LNHDA, CDR2 SQIVND (reference sequence). CDR3 amino acids: CASSRFAGGGNIRYF. Here the CDR3 DNA reads TGTGCCAGTAGCCGTTTCGCGGGGGGCGGAAACATTCGGTACTTC. Supplemented by reference TRBV19 and TRBJ2-4, the full variable domain reads DGGITQSPKYLFRKEGQNVTLSCEQNLNHDAMYWYRQDPGQGLRLIYYSQIVNDFQKGDIAEGYSVSREKKESFPLTVTSAQKNPTAFYLCASSRFAGGGNIRYFGAGTRLSVL.

This clonotype has more than one count but fewer than ten. This sequence joins TRBV7-8 and TRBJ2-7; 7 nucleotides match TRBD1. This CDR3 contains 16 residues. The germline V gene encodes CDR1 SGHVS and CDR2 FQNEAQ. Germline trimming cut 5 bases from V and 1 base from J; bases unmatched to any gene: 11. The CDR3: CASSAHDRDFSYEQYF. In DNA, the CDR3 is TGTGCCAGCAGCGCCCACGACAGGGATTTTTCCTACGAGCAGTACTTC.

In its sample, this clonotype was seen many times. The gene calls are TRBV24-1 and TRBJ2-2; TRBD1 matches at 7 bases. The CDR3 consists of 17 residues. The germline CDR1 and CDR2 sequences are KGHDR and SFDVKD. Losses at the gene ends were 3 bases for V and 0 bases for J; bases not matched to a gene: 6. The CDR3 DNA is TGTGCCACCAGTGATCAACGGACAGGTCCGAACACCGGGGAGCTGTTTTTT. Protein sequence: CATSDQRTGPNTGELFF.

CDR3 in DNA: TGTGCCAGCTCACCAGGGACTAGCGGGGTAGCCAAAAACATTCAGTACTTC. Translation: CASSPGTSGVAKNIQYF. The genes are TRBV18 and TRBJ2-4; the match to TRBD2 covers 13 bases. Germline V gene data show CDR1 as KGHSH and CDR2 as LQKENI. The CDR3 has 17 amino acids. V lost 2 bases to trimming and J lost 0 bases; unmatched junction nucleotides: 1.

There are many counts of this clonotype. The rearrangement uses TRBV4-1 and TRBJ2-7; D is uncertain. The V gene lost 0 bases and the J gene lost 3 bases, with 6 bases spanning the gap. The germline V gene encodes CDR1 MGHRA and CDR2 YSYEKL. There are 13 residues in the CDR3. CDR3: CASSQEASYEQYF. CDR3 coding DNA: TGCGCCAGCAGCCAAGAGGCCAGCTACGAGCAGTACTTC.

This clonotype was observed many times. The chain recombines TRBV20-1 with TRBJ2-7; D perhaps matches TRBD2 (6 bases). Germline V gene data show CDR1 as DFQATT and CDR2 as SNEGSKA (reference sequence). V was cut by 2 bases and J by 1 base, with 15 bases left in between. The CDR3 is 15 residues long. CDR3 sequence reads: CSARPRAGSSYEQYF. The CDR3 region has the DNA TGCAGTGCTAGACCGCGGGCGGGGTCGTCCTACGAGCAGTACTTC.

Note on this clonotype: Since a much larger clone is just one base distant, this may be a read error. V gene TRBV5-4 combines with J gene TRBJ1-2; D is ambiguous. V was pared by 1 base and J by 4 bases, with 11 bases between. Germline-derived CDR1 and CDR2 are SGHNT and YYREEE (reference sequence). The CDR3 totals 14 residues. CDR3 in DNA: TGTGCCAGCAGCTTGCAGGACGCAAGCTATGGCTACACCTTC. The encoded protein is CASSLQDASYGYTF.

Notes on this clonotype: This may be a read error, as it is one base from a much larger clone. This rearrangement joins TRBV29-1 to TRBJ2-2, with D perhaps given as TRBD1 or TRBD2 (5 bases each). Trimming took 6 bases from V and 0 from J, leaving 20 bases between them. Germline assignment: CDR1 SQVTM and CDR2 ANQGSEA. The CDR3 is 17 amino acids. The CDR3 DNA sequence: TGCAGCGTGAGGGGACCCTGGCGTTCCCCGAACACCGGGGAGCTGTTTTTT. Protein sequence: CSVRGPWRSPNTGELFF.

Comments on this clonotype: Germline and junction disagree at one end, which may indicate a read error. The chain is built from TRBV15 and TRBJ2-3, with 9 bases lining up with TRBD1. CDR1 is LNHNV and CDR2 is YYDKDF in the germline V gene (reference sequence). The CDR3 spans 13 residues. In DNA, the CDR3 is TGTGCCACCAGGGACAGGGGCACAGTTACGCAGTATTTT. Protein: CATRDRGTVTQYF.

This clonotype was found a few times. The rearrangement uses TRBV20-1 and TRBJ2-7, with D possibly being TRBD2 (5 bases). The V end lost 0 bases, the J end lost 2 bases, and 17 bases lay between the germline ends. The CDR3 is made up of 16 amino acids. Germline CDR1 is DFQATT and CDR2 is SNEGSKA (reference sequence). The CDR3 sequence is CSARDLSGTKPYEQYF. The DNA for the CDR3 is TGCAGTGCTAGAGATCTAAGCGGAACTAAACCCTACGAGCAGTACTTC.

This clonotype showed up just a few times. A read error is possible here, since a much larger clone lies one base away. The V and J genes are TRBV29-1 and TRBJ2-7, with TRBD2 matching 10 bases. Germline V lookup: CDR1 SQVTM, CDR2 ANQGSEA. This CDR3 is built from 13 residues. The CDR3 sequence: CSVALAGAYGQYF. The CDR3 DNA sequence: TGCAGCGTTGCGCTAGCGGGAGCCTACGGGCAGTACTTC.

The sample holds many counts of this clonotype. The J gene is TRBJ1-4, the V gene TRBV4-3, with D uncertain. CDR1 and CDR2 from the germline V gene are LGHNA and YSLEER. The CDR3 runs to 18 residues. Trimming removed 0 bases at V and 3 bases at J, with 17 bases between. The CDR3 sequence: CASSQDWTGPNSNEKLFF. The DNA for the CDR3 is TGCGCCAGCAGCCAAGATTGGACCGGACCTAACTCTAATGAAAAACTGTTTTTT.

The chain combines TRBV12-5 with TRBJ1-3; D not resolved. The germline V gene encodes CDR1 LGHNT and CDR2 FRNRAP. The ends were cut back, 5 bases at V and 0 bases at J, with 17 bases in the middle. This CDR3 is 17 amino acids long. In DNA, the CDR3 is TGTGCTAGTGGTATGTGGCAGATGACCTTCTCTGGAAACACCATATATTTT. It translates to CASGMWQMTFSGNTIYF.

This clonotype was counted at least ten times. The chain links TRBV12-3 or TRBV12-4 to TRBJ2-3; 8 bases line up with TRBD2. CDR3 size: 14 residues. V shed 7 bases, J shed 8 bases, and the junction held 11 bases outside the gene matches. The CDR3 here is CASTLLGLAATQYF. For the CDR3, the DNA is TGTGCCAGCACCCTACTTGGACTAGCCGCTACGCAGTATTTT.

This clonotype was seen ten or more times. The chain couples TRBV7-9 to TRBJ1-5, with TRBD1 as a possible D gene (5 bases). Trimming pared 2 bases from V and 5 bases from J, leaving 7 bases between. The CDR3 is 13 residues long. Germline V lookup: CDR1 SEHNR, CDR2 FQNEAQ (reference sequence). The CDR3 loop is CASSLQGYQPQHF. In DNA, the CDR3 is TGTGCCAGCAGCTTACAGGGTTATCAGCCCCAGCATTTT.

This clonotype was recorded many times. In DNA, the CDR3 is TGTGCCAGCAGCTTAATGTACGGGGACAATGAGCAGTTCTTC. Its protein product is CASSLMYGDNEQFF. The chain is built from TRBV11-2 and TRBJ2-1; D is possibly TRBD2 (5 bases). There are 14 residues in the CDR3. The germline V gene has CDR1 SGHAT and CDR2 FQNNGV. The germline V and J ends were trimmed by 2 bases and 5 bases, with 10 bases remaining between them.

This clonotype showed up many times. The gene calls are TRBV29-1 and TRBJ2-2; 10 bases line up with TRBD2. Germline loops: CDR1 SQVTM, CDR2 ANQGSEA. CDR3 size: 16 residues. V shed 6 bases, J shed 5 bases, and the junction held 12 bases outside the gene matches. CDR3 sequence (DNA): TGCAGCGTCGCTCATAAGCGGGAGGGAGGTACCGGGGAGCTGTTTTTT. Protein sequence: CSVAHKREGGTGELFF.

This clonotype was observed many times. The chain has TRBV29-1 and TRBJ2-3; 7 bases are shared with TRBD2. Germline CDR1 and CDR2: SQVTM and ANQGSEA. This CDR3 is built from 14 residues. The V and J ends lost 5 bases and 2 bases, in that order; junction bases with no gene match: 7. CDR3 nucleotide sequence: TGCAGCGTTCCACGTAGCGGGCCCACAGATACGCAGTATTTT. This gives the protein CSVPRSGPTDTQYF.

This clonotype appeared many times. The V gene is TRBV4-3, the J gene TRBJ2-7; 7 nucleotides line up with TRBD2. Germline CDR1 is LGHNA and CDR2 is YSLEER. The J segment lost 2 bases and the V segment lost 0 bases, leaving 10 bases of the junction unmatched. The CDR3 sequence is 17 residues long. In DNA form, the CDR3 reads TGCGCCAGCAGCCAAGATAGAACGAGCGGGGCAACCTACGAGCAGTACTTC. Protein: CASSQDRTSGATYEQYF.

This clonotype was counted ten times or more. The chain recombines TRBV7-3 with TRBJ2-3; TRBD1 aligns across 9 bases. Losses at the gene ends were 3 bases for V and 3 bases for J; bases not matched to a gene: 1. This CDR3 spans 14 amino acids. Germline values: CDR1 SGHTA, CDR2 FQGTGA. CDR3 region: CASSLTGGTDTQYF. Here the CDR3 DNA reads TGTGCCAGCAGCTTGACAGGGGGTACAGATACGCAGTATTTT.

Note on this clonotype: A much larger clone differs from this one at a single base, so this may be a read error. In this CDR3 the conserved last residue, phenylalanine or tryptophan, is missing, so a read error is likely. The chain employs TRBV9 and TRBJ1-1; 8 nucleotides align to TRBD1. V dropped 2 bases and J dropped 4; count of bases not matched to a gene: 1. Per the germline V gene, CDR1 is SGDLS and CDR2 is YYNGEE. The CDR3 is made up of 13 amino acids. CDR3 DNA: TGTGCCAGCAGCGTGACAGGGGCCACTGAAGCTTTCTTG. It is translated as CASSVTGATEAFL.

At least ten counts were recorded for this clonotype. CDR3 loop: CASSQGAGSYEQYF. Here the CDR3 DNA reads TGCGCCAGCAGCCAAGGTGCGGGCTCCTACGAGCAGTACTTC. V and J are TRBV4-3 and TRBJ2-7; perhaps TRBD2 as D (5 bases). CDR1 LGHNA and CDR2 YSLEER come from the germline V gene. V dropped 1 base and J dropped 0 bases, with 7 bases sitting between them. The CDR3 is 14 residues long.

Comment on this clonotype: This may be a read error: a much more frequent sequence differs by one nucleotide. The CDR3 here is CASSLSSPIYEQYF. The DNA for the CDR3 is TGTGCCAGCAGTTTATCGAGTCCTATCTACGAGCAGTACTTC. The chain employs TRBV28 and TRBJ2-7; D uncertain. The CDR3 is 14 residues long. Trimming removed 1 base at V and 3 bases at J, with 10 bases between. Looked up from germline, CDR1 is MDHEN and CDR2 is SYDVKM.